This T cell receptor (beta chain) was observed in a study of T cells in lung cancer brain metastases. As for the study in general: Most patients, about 90% of the roughly 20, got no therapy between primary and metastasis resection.

The study, taken as a whole, reports: Most clones were lesion-specific, with limited overlap between paired lesions (Morisita less than 0.25).

Assay: immunoSEQ multiplex PCR; the TCRdb copy retains only in-frame clones and omits some. The profile shows roughly 5,100 clones, more than 80% of them singletons. The germline CDR1 and CDR2 sequences are GTSNPN and SVGIG (reference sequence). V shed 5 bases and J shed 2 bases, with 10 bases lying between them. The CDR3 covers 13 residues. Regarding this clone: Its antigen remains unidentified.

The source material was tumor tissue from a brain metastasis. The chain recombines TRBV30 with TRBJ1-3; D gene unclear. The clonotype comes from a man between 50 and 59 years old with non-small cell lung cancer that had spread to the brain. The CDR3: CAWAGVTGNTIYF. The CDR3 bases are TGTGCCTGGGCCGGGGTTACTGGAAACACCATATATTTT.